This TCR beta chain is from a study of T cell repertoires in cytomegalovirus infection. About the study: Both CMV infection and a matching HLA type were indicated by public TCR beta signatures. Study observations and caveats: Ex vivo responses were dominated by HLA-C-restricted CMV-specific TCR beta clonotypes.

One entry per CDR3 protein results from TCRdb running MiXCR on the reads. The sample contains roughly 860,000 distinct CDR3 sequences, approximately 30% of which appear only once. V was shortened by 3 bases and J by 10 bases, with 10 bases between the two germline ends. The CDR3 is 12 residues long. Germline V gene data show CDR1 as MGHRA and CDR2 as YSYEKL. Only a few counts were recorded for this clonotype. The target antigen is unknown. The input for sequencing was cultured CD8+ T cells from PBMCs, taken from culture after CMV antigen stimulation. V is TRBV4-1 and J is TRBJ2-1; D is uncertain. This receptor was identified in a human donor in good health (CMV status not recorded). Some clones in this sample may be carry-over from other donors' samples. The CDR3 here is CASSHTSKEQFF. For the CDR3, the DNA is TGCGCCAGCAGCCACACCTCCAAGGAGCAGTTCTTC.